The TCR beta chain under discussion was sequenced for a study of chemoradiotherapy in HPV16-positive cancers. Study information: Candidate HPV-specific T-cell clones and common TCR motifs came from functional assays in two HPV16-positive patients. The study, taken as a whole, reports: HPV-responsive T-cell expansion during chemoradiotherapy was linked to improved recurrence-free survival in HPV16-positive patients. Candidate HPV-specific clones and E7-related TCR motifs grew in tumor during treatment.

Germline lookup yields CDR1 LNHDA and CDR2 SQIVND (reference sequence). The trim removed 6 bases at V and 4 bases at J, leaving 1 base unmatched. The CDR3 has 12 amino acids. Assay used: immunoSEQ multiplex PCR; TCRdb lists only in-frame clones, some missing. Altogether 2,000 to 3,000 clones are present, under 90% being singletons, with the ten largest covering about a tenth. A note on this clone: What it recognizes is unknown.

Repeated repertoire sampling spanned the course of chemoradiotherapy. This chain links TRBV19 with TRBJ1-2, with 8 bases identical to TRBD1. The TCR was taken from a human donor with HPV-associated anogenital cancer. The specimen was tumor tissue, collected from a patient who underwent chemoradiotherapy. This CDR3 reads CASSGTGYGYTF. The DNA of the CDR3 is TGTGCCAGTAGCGGGACAGGCTATGGCTACACCTTC.